The 13 T cell receptor beta chains below were found in one sample sequenced in a study of T cells in localized non-small cell lung cancer. This table comes from immunoSEQ multiplex PCR, and its TCRdb copy is limited to in-frame clones, with some not included. The sample carries fewer than 45,000 clones, about 80% recorded once. Sequencing was performed on peripheral blood, taken before any cancer treatment. Source of these receptors: a male donor at least 60 years old with stage III squamous cell lung carcinoma.

The chain has TRBV2 and TRBJ1-5, with TRBD1 matching 7 bases. V shed 10 bases and J 2 bases; nucleotides not matched to a gene: 8. This CDR3 is built from 14 residues. From germline, CDR1 is SNHLY and CDR2 FYNNEI. The CDR3 DNA sequence: TGTGCCACTAGAAAGGGGGCCGGCAATCAGCCCCAGCATTTT. Its protein is CATRKGAGNQPQHF.

The genes are TRBV7-2 and TRBJ2-1; possibly TRBD1 for D (5 bases). This CDR3 contains 16 residues. Per the germline V gene, CDR1 is SGHTA and CDR2 is FQGNSA. V was trimmed by 2 bases and J by 6 bases, leaving 17 bases between them. The CDR3, as DNA: TGTGCCAGCAGCTTAACTCTGGGGCCCTACGGCAATGAGCAGTTCTTC. Its translation: CASSLTLGPYGNEQFF.

The rearrangement links TRBV5-1 to TRBJ2-2; maybe TRBD2 (5 bases). CDR3 length equals 14 residues. The V end was cut by 4 bases, the J end by 5 bases, with 12 bases between. CDR1 and CDR2 from the germline V gene are SGHRS and YFSETQ. CDR3 sequence: CASSLTTGTGELFF. The CDR3 region has the DNA TGCGCCAGCAGCCTGACTACTGGTACCGGGGAGCTGTTTTTT.

The V and J genes are TRBV15 and TRBJ2-6; unclear D gene. With 0 bases removed from V and 2 bases from J, the gap between germline ends came to 5 bases. Germline CDR1 is LNHNV and CDR2 is YYDKDF (reference sequence). The CDR3 extends over 15 amino acids. The CDR3 protein is CATSREGTGANVLTF. The CDR3 DNA reads TGTGCCACCAGCAGAGAAGGGACTGGGGCCAACGTCCTGACTTTC.

By share, this clone ranks as medium-sized (0.01 to 0.1%). In the same sample, other DNA sequences code for this CDR3. The chain joins TRBV7-6 to TRBJ2-7, with D unclear. This CDR3 is built from 13 residues. From germline, CDR1 is SGHVS and CDR2 FNYEAQ. The ends were cut back, 5 bases at V and 3 bases at J, with 11 bases in the middle. This CDR3 reads CASSPGPNYEQYF. Written as DNA, the CDR3 is TGTGCCAGCAGCCCGGGCCCCAACTACGAGCAGTACTTC.

V gene TRBV29-1 combines with J gene TRBJ2-1; 11 nucleotides agree with TRBD2. The CDR3 loop spans 17 amino acids. V was pared by 1 base and J by 0 bases, with 5 bases of the junction left unmatched. Germline CDR1 and CDR2: SQVTM and ANQGSEA. The CDR3: CSVEGLAGPSSYNEQFF. DNA of the CDR3: TGCAGCGTTGAAGGACTAGCGGGGCCGAGCTCCTACAATGAGCAGTTCTTC.

The chain couples TRBV5-1 to TRBJ2-1; D unclear. This CDR3 has 13 residues. Germline values: CDR1 SGHRS, CDR2 YFSETQ. V was pared by 5 bases and J by 12 bases, with 18 bases between. CDR3 bases: TGCGCCAGCAGGGAAGGGTCCCTATTCACGCAGTTCTTC. Translating gives CASREGSLFTQFF.

The CDR3 nucleotides are TGTGCCAGCAGCTTGAGAGCGGGTGAGCAGTTCTTC. Amino acid sequence: CASSLRAGEQFF. The chain links TRBV5-6 to TRBJ2-1; possibly TRBD2 for D (6 bases). The V end was cut by 1 base, the J end by 9 bases, with 8 bases between. Per the germline V gene, CDR1 is SGHDT and CDR2 is YYEEEE. This CDR3 has 12 residues. Full variable domain (rest looked up from reference TRBV5-6 and TRBJ2-1): DAGVTQSPTHLIKTRGQQVTLRCSPKSGHDTVSWYQQALGQGPQFIFQYYEEEERQRGNFPDRFSGHQFPNYSSELNVNALLLGDSALYLCASSLRAGEQFFGPGTRLTVL.

This chain links TRBV7-2 with TRBJ1-2; maybe TRBD1 (5 bases). The CDR3 sequence is 16 residues long. The V end was cut by 3 bases, the J end by 2 bases, with 16 bases between. CDR1 is SGHTA, CDR2 FQGNSA, per germline. CDR3 DNA sequence: TGTGCCAGCAGCTTGGGCTGGGGGGAATCGAACTATGGCTACACCTTC. This codes for CASSLGWGESNYGYTF.

The V and J genes are TRBV15 and TRBJ2-1; no clear D. CDR1 LNHNV and CDR2 YYDKDF come from the germline V gene (reference sequence). The CDR3 spans 14 residues. V was shortened by 3 bases and J by 8 bases, with 14 bases between the two germline ends. The CDR3 coding sequence is TGTGCCACCAGCAGTTTATGGGCTGAGGATGAGCAGTTCTTC. This gives the protein CATSSLWAEDEQFF.

The chain joins TRBV19 to TRBJ2-5, with D maybe TRBD1 (5 bases). Germline CDR1 reads LNHDA; CDR2 reads SQIVND (reference sequence). Trimming pared 4 bases from V and 7 bases from J, leaving 13 bases between. This CDR3 comprises 13 residues. Written as DNA, the CDR3 is TGTGCCAGTAGTAGACAGCCAACGGGGACCCAGTACTTC. Translation gives CASSRQPTGTQYF.

This clone has only one observation. The genes are TRBV2 and TRBJ2-1, with TRBD2 identical over 7 bases. There are 14 residues in the CDR3. Per germline, CDR1 SNHLY and CDR2 FYNNEI. V was pared by 3 bases and J by 4 bases, with 3 bases of the junction left unmatched. The CDR3 coding sequence is TGTGCCAGCAGTGACCTAGCGGAGTACAATGAGCAGTTCTTC. The encoded protein is CASSDLAEYNEQFF.

The rearrangement uses TRBV7-9 and TRBJ1-3; 7 bases align to TRBD1. J gave up 6 bases and V 3 bases, and 8 bases lay outside the gene matches. Per the germline V gene, CDR1 is SEHNR and CDR2 is FQNEAQ (reference sequence). The CDR3 has 15 amino acids. The CDR3 spells CASSFNTGVANTIYF. The CDR3 nucleotides are TGTGCCAGCAGCTTTAATACAGGGGTAGCAAACACCATATATTTT.